Sequencing of this T cell receptor (beta chain) was carried out in a study of T cell changes during pregnancy in multiple sclerosis. Germline-derived CDR1 and CDR2 are SGDLS and YYNGEE. This CDR3 region has 18 residues. V was pared by 1 base and J by 0 bases, with 10 bases of the junction left unmatched. Sequencing was performed with immunoSEQ multiplex PCR; in TCRdb, only in-frame clones are kept and a portion is missing. The data contain roughly 85,000 clones, approximately 90% of them seen just once; the ten biggest clones take up over 2%. This receptor was taken from a female donor with multiple sclerosis, enrolled in a pregnancy study. The chain is built from TRBV9 and TRBJ2-3; 8 nucleotides line up with TRBD2. Sequences were derived from peripheral blood, sampled in the first trimester of pregnancy. DNA of the CDR3: TGTGCCAGCAGCGTACGGGGGGGCTTGATTGGTAGCACAGATACGCAGTATTTT. This encodes CASSVRGGLIGSTDTQYF. Drawing the rest from reference TRBV9 and TRBJ2-3, the complete variable domain is DSGVTQTPKHLITATGQRVTLRCSPRSGDLSVYWYQQSLDQGLQFLIQYYNGEERAKGNILERFSAQQFPDLHSELNLSSLELGDSALYFCASSVRGGLIGSTDTQYFGPGTRLTVL.